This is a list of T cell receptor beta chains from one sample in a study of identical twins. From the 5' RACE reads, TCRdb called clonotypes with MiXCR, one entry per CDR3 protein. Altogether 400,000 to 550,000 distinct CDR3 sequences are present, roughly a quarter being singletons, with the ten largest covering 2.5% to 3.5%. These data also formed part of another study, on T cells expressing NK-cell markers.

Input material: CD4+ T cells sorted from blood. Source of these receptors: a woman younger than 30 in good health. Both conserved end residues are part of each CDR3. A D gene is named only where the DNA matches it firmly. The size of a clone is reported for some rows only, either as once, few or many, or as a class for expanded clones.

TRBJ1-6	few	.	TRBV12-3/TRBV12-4	CASSSGGRSYNSPLHF	TGTGCCAGCAGTTCGGGTGGACGCTCCTATAATTCACCCCTCCACTTT
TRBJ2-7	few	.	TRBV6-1	CATHTSSSYEQYF	TGTGCCACCCACACTAGCAGCTCCTACGAGCAGTACTTC
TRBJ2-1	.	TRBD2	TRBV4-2	CASSQDQWASGYNEQFF	TGTGCCAGCAGCCAAGATCAATGGGCTAGCGGTTACAATGAGCAGTTCTTC
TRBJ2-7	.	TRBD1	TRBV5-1	CASSPRTGKGEQYF	TGCGCCAGCAGCCCACGGACAGGGAAGGGCGAGCAGTACTTC
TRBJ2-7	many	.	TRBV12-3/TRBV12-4	CASSFLLTSSYEQYF	TGTGCCAGCAGTTTTTTACTTACGAGCTCCTACGAGCAGTACTTC
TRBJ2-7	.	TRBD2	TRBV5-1	CASSLGGVAGTYEQYF	TGCGCCAGCAGCTTGGGTGGAGTAGCGGGGACCTACGAGCAGTACTTC
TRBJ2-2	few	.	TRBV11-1	CASTETGRMNTGELFF	TGTGCCAGCACCGAGACGGGGCGTATGAACACCGGGGAGCTGTTTTTT
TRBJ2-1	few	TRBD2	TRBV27	CASSQRILLAGFRDEQFF	TGTGCCAGCAGCCAACGGATCCTACTAGCGGGATTCCGGGATGAGCAGTTCTTC
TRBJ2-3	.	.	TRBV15	CATSRPPRGSLGTDTQYF	TGTGCCACCAGCAGGCCCCCACGGGGCTCGTTGGGCACAGATACGCAGTATTTT
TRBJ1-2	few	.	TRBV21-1	CASKQTGGSYGYTF	TGTGCCAGCAAGCAAACGGGGGGATCCTATGGCTACACCTTC
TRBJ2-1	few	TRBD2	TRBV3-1	CASSQYWRGAAYNEQFF	TGTGCCAGCAGCCAATATTGGCGGGGGGCCGCCTACAATGAGCAGTTCTTC
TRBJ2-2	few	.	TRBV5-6	CASSLGTGVYTGELFF	TGTGCCAGCAGCTTGGGTACGGGAGTGTACACCGGGGAGCTGTTTTTT
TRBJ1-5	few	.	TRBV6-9	CARVGDQPQHF	TGTGCTCGGGTGGGGGATCAGCCCCAGCATTTT
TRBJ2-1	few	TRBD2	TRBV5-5	CASSGPGTSSYNEQFF	TGTGCCAGCAGCGGGCCCGGGACTAGTTCCTACAATGAGCAGTTCTTC
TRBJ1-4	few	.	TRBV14	CASSQALGAQLSEKLFF	TGTGCCAGCAGCCAAGCTCTCGGGGCGCAGCTCAGCGAAAAACTGTTTTTT
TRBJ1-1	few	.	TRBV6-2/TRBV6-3	CASSPRRTEAFF	TGTGCCAGCAGCCCCAGGCGAACTGAAGCTTTCTTT
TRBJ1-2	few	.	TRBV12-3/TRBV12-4	CASSSYQGIGYTF	TGTGCCAGCAGTTCTTATCAGGGAATAGGCTACACCTTC
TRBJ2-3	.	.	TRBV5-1	CASSFRGSRDDTQYF	TGCGCCAGCAGCTTTCGTGGGAGCCGGGACGATACGCAGTATTTT
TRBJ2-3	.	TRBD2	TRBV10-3	CAIRSGLAGGSDTQYF	TGTGCCATCAGATCGGGACTAGCGGGGGGCTCAGATACGCAGTATTTT
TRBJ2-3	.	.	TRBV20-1	CSARDTASTDTQYF	TGCAGTGCTAGAGATACGGCTAGCACAGATACGCAGTATTTT
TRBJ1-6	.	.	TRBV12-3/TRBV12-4	CASSFFRSNSPLHF	TGTGCCAGCAGTTTTTTCAGGTCCAATTCACCCCTCCACTTT
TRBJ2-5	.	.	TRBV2	CASTGAGETQYF	TGTGCCAGCACCGGGGCCGGAGAGACCCAGTACTTC
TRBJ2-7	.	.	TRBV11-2	CASSLDYILPRQTYEQYF	TGTGCCAGCAGCTTAGATTACATCCTACCCAGGCAGACCTACGAGCAGTACTTC
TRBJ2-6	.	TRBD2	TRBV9	CASSSRLAGAPSGANVLTF	TGTGCCAGCAGCTCCCGACTAGCGGGGGCCCCCTCTGGGGCCAACGTCCTGACTTTC